This TCR beta chain was profiled in a study of blood T cell repertoires in COVID-19. Overall study: Specimens from acute and convalescent COVID-19 originated in the United States, Italy and Spain. PBMCs, B-cell-depleted T cells, or T cells were the source of the cDNA or gDNA that made up the material.

This clone was seen once. Authors' data handling: Nucleated cell number was recorded as an estimate derived from reference gene primer amplification. Libraries were prepared by immunoSEQ multiplex PCR; TCRdb keeps only in-frame clonotypes and omits some of them. V, J and clone size derive from that table, while D and trimming were established from the DNA sequence. The sample gives about 170,000 clones, about 85% of which show up once; under 7.5% is in the top ten. This CDR3 has 13 amino acids. Per germline, CDR1 SGHTA and CDR2 FQGNSA. V was pared by 5 bases and J by 2 bases, with 3 bases of the junction left unmatched.

The J gene is TRBJ2-7, the V gene TRBV7-2, with 7 bases lining up with TRBD1. The source material was peripheral blood. The sequence came from a man older than 75 with COVID-19, enrolled during active disease. The CDR3 nucleotides are TGTGCCAGCAGCATTGGGACAGCCTACGAGCAGTACTTC. Translating it yields CASSIGTAYEQYF.